The 32 T cell receptor beta chains in this list originate from one sample, sequenced in a study of cytomegalovirus exposure and HLA in healthy donors (dated by TCRdb to about 2017). Libraries were prepared through the immunoSEQ multiplex PCR assay. TCRdb obtained this table from immuneACCESS and retained in-frame rearrangements with V and J assigned. These tables miss some clones; where compared with another copy, unresolved V genes account for less than half of the shortfall, and the remainder is unexplained. A total of 330,000 or so clones appear in this sample, roughly 89% of them only once. The biggest ten clones account for about 0.8% of the sample. The sequenced sample was PBMCs. The receptors originated from a woman younger than 30 in good health and CMV-seronegative.

The V call is TRBV7-2, the J call TRBJ2-2, with a tentative D call TRBD1 (5 bases). Germline V gives CDR1 SGHTA, CDR2 FQGNSA. V lost 0 bases and J lost 5, with 7 bases in between. The CDR3 is made up of 14 amino acids. CDR3 loop: CASSLASGTGELFF. The CDR3 region has the DNA TGTGCCAGCAGCTTAGCCTCAGGGACCGGGGAGCTGTTTTTT.

V is TRBV6-5 and J is TRBJ2-7; D possibly corresponds to TRBD1 (6 bases). This CDR3 is built from 12 residues. The ends were cut back, 10 bases at V and 5 bases at J, with 15 bases in the middle. The germline V gene has CDR1 MNHEY and CDR2 SVGAGI. CDR3 amino acids: CATTGRPHEQYF. Written as DNA, the CDR3 is TGTGCCACCACAGGGCGACCCCACGAGCAGTACTTC.

The rearrangement joins TRBV6-5 to TRBJ1-4, with TRBD1 matching 7 bases. The ends lost 4 bases at V and 2 bases at J; junction bases unmatched: 1. From germline, CDR1 is MNHEY and CDR2 SVGAGI. This CDR3 is built from 14 residues. The CDR3 bases are TGTGCCAGCAGTTCGGGACAGACTAATGAAAAACTGTTTTTT. Translating gives CASSSGQTNEKLFF.

The chain links TRBV27 to TRBJ2-5; weak D call: TRBD2 (5 bases). The V and J ends lost 3 bases and 5 bases respectively, with 10 bases between them. The germline CDR1 and CDR2 sequences are MNHEY and SMNVEV (reference sequence). The CDR3 runs to 13 residues. The CDR3 sequence: CASSFRGRETQYF. As DNA, the CDR3 is TGTGCCAGCAGTTTCCGGGGTCGGGAGACCCAGTACTTC.

V usage is TRBV7-7 and J usage is TRBJ2-7, with D possibly being TRBD1 (6 bases). Per the germline V gene, CDR1 is SSHAT and CDR2 is FNYEAQ (reference sequence). The CDR3 totals 13 residues. Between the trimmed V and J ends, which lost 5 bases and 0 bases, there was a span of 8 bases. Here the CDR3 reads CASSPGASYEQYF. Here the CDR3 DNA reads TGTGCCAGCAGCCCAGGGGCCTCCTACGAGCAGTACTTC.

The table lists this clone with a count of one. The chain links TRBV5-6 to TRBJ2-1; 10 bases line up with TRBD2. This CDR3 has 16 residues. J was trimmed by 10 bases and V by 0 bases; bases with no gene match: 10. CDR1 and CDR2 (germline): SGHDT, YYEEEE. CDR3 in DNA: TGTGCCAGCAGCTTGGAACTAGCGGGGACGTGGGGGGAGCAGTTCTTC. It specifies CASSLELAGTWGEQFF. Filled out from reference TRBV5-6 and TRBJ2-1, the complete variable domain reads DAGVTQSPTHLIKTRGQQVTLRCSPKSGHDTVSWYQQALGQGPQFIFQYYEEEERQRGNFPDRFSGHQFPNYSSELNVNALLLGDSALYLCASSLELAGTWGEQFFGPGTRLTVL.

This chain joins TRBV27 and TRBJ1-1, with TRBD1 identical over 7 bases. The CDR3 consists of 14 residues. Germline assignment: CDR1 MNHEY and CDR2 SMNVEV (reference sequence). Trimming cost V 4 bases and J 7 bases; bases outside gene matches: 9. CDR3 sequence: CASSYSGGFIEAFF. The DNA of the CDR3 is TGTGCCAGCAGTTATTCAGGGGGGTTTATTGAAGCTTTCTTT.

The V and J genes are TRBV29-1 and TRBJ2-7, with 7 bases aligning to TRBD1. V lost 6 bases and J lost 3; bases outside the gene matches: 11. Germline CDR1 and CDR2: SQVTM and ANQGSEA. This CDR3 is built from 14 residues. CDR3 protein: CSVGQAPNNYEQYF. CDR3 nucleotide sequence: TGCAGCGTCGGACAGGCTCCGAACAACTACGAGCAGTACTTC.

CDR3 bases: TGCGCCAGCAGCTTAGGGACAGGGCACCAAGAGACCCAGTACTTC. Translated: CASSLGTGHQETQYF. The rearrangement uses TRBV5-1 and TRBJ2-5; 9 bases match TRBD1. V was clipped by 2 bases and J by 0 bases; unmatched bases: 2. CDR3 length equals 15 residues. The V gene's germline CDR1 is SGHRS and CDR2 YFSETQ.

The chain employs TRBV27 and TRBJ2-5; D remains ambiguous. CDR1 is MNHEY and CDR2 is SMNVEV in the germline V gene (reference sequence). The V and J ends lost 10 bases and 5 bases respectively, with 8 bases between them. The CDR3 runs 10 residues. CDR3 in DNA: TGTGCCACCGGTTGGGAGACCCAGTACTTC. Translated, it gives CATGWETQYF.

V gene TRBV4-2 combines with J gene TRBJ2-1; D is unresolved. The CDR3 contains 16 residues. Trimming shortened V by 0 bases and J by 6 bases, and 15 bases separated the two germline ends. Germline CDR1 reads LGHNA; CDR2 reads YNFKEQ. As DNA, the CDR3 is TGTGCCAGCAGCCAAGAGGTCACCTGGGCCGGCAATGAGCAGTTCTTC. Amino acids: CASSQEVTWAGNEQFF.

There are a few counts of this clone. The V and J genes are TRBV7-3 and TRBJ2-1, with 10 bases aligning to TRBD2. The V segment lost 2 bases and the J segment 2 bases; nucleotides outside the gene matches: 12. Germline CDR1 SGHTA, CDR2 FQGTGA. This CDR3 comprises 19 residues. CDR3 in amino acids: CASSLSGELAGTTYNEQFF. The CDR3 DNA sequence: TGTGCCAGCAGCTTATCCGGGGAACTAGCGGGAACCACCTACAATGAGCAGTTCTTC.

The rearrangement links TRBV2 to TRBJ1-4; a possible D gene is TRBD1 (6 bases). Germline V CDR1 and CDR2: SNHLY, FYNNEI. The CDR3 has 14 residues. V lost 6 bases and J 6 bases, leaving 14 bases between the germline ends. In DNA, the CDR3 is TGTGCCAGCAGCCAACAGGGTTCGTATGAAAAACTGTTTTTT. Translation: CASSQQGSYEKLFF.

V gene TRBV2 combines with J gene TRBJ2-6; 7 nucleotides match TRBD1. V lost 2 bases and J lost 2; bases outside the gene matches: 0. The CDR3 covers 15 residues. Germline-derived CDR1 and CDR2 are SNHLY and FYNNEI. The CDR3 coding sequence is TGTGCCAGCAGTGAACAGGGGGCTGGGGCCAACGTCCTGACTTTC. It encodes CASSEQGAGANVLTF. The whole variable domain, filled in from reference TRBV2 and TRBJ2-6, reads EPEVTQTPSHQVTQMGQEVILRCVPISNHLYFYWYRQILGQKVEFLVSFYNNEISEKSEIFDDQFSVERPDGSNFTLKIRSTKLEDSAMYFCASSEQGAGANVLTFGAGSRLTVL.

The chain has TRBV28 and TRBJ2-1, with TRBD1 matching 9 bases. J lost 9 bases, V lost 3 bases, and 3 bases had no gene match. Germline V CDR1 and CDR2: MDHEN, SYDVKM. There are 13 residues in the CDR3. CDR3 sequence (DNA): TGTGCCAGCAGTTTCCAGGACAGGGGTGAGCAGTTCTTC. Translating gives CASSFQDRGEQFF. Supplemented by reference TRBV28 and TRBJ2-1, the full variable domain reads DVKVTQSSRYLVKRTGEKVFLECVQDMDHENMFWYRQDPGLGLRLIYFSYDVKMKEKGDIPEGYSVSREKKERFSLILESASTNQTSMYLCASSFQDRGEQFFGPGTRLTVL.

This clone has only a few counts. A read error may produce the germline difference seen at one junction end. DNA for the CDR3: TGTGCCAGCAGTACCCCGGGACAGGGGTCCTCCGAGCAGTACTTC. This gives the protein CASSTPGQGSSEQYF. The chain joins TRBV6-6 to TRBJ2-7; TRBD1 matches at 10 bases. Germline lookup yields CDR1 MNHNY and CDR2 SVGAGI (reference sequence). The CDR3 contains 15 residues.

The V gene is TRBV5-6, the J gene TRBJ2-3, with TRBD2 matching over 8 bases. V gave up 0 bases and J gave up 14 bases; unmatched junction bases: 5. This CDR3 has 12 residues. The germline V gene has CDR1 SGHDT and CDR2 YYEEEE. Written as DNA, the CDR3 is TGTGCCAGCAGCTTGGTTAGCGGGGCAAGGTATTTT. It is translated as CASSLVSGARYF. Full variable domain (rest looked up from reference TRBV5-6 and TRBJ2-3): DAGVTQSPTHLIKTRGQQVTLRCSPKSGHDTVSWYQQALGQGPQFIFQYYEEEERQRGNFPDRFSGHQFPNYSSELNVNALLLGDSALYLCASSLVSGARYFGPGTRLTVL.

The chain recombines TRBV7-9 with TRBJ2-7, with 8 bases lining up with TRBD1. Germline-derived CDR1 and CDR2 are SEHNR and FQNEAQ (reference sequence). The CDR3 has 15 residues. Trimming at V came to 3 bases and at J to 0 bases, leaving 4 bases not matched to a gene. The CDR3 nucleotides are TGTGCCAGCAGCTTGGGACAGGCCAACTCCTACGAGCAGTACTTC. Its protein product is CASSLGQANSYEQYF. Together with reference TRBV7-9 and TRBJ2-7, the CDR3 gives the full variable domain: DTGVSQNPRHKITKRGQNVTFRCDPISEHNRLYWYRQTLGQGPEFLTYFQNEAQLEKSRLLSDRFSAERPKGSFSTLEIQRTEQGDSAMYLCASSLGQANSYEQYFGPGTRLTVT.

The rearrangement uses TRBV5-6 and TRBJ2-7; TRBD2 agrees at 11 bases. Trimming took 0 bases from V and 6 from J; bases not matched to a gene: 2. Germline values: CDR1 SGHDT, CDR2 YYEEEE. The length of the CDR3 is 14 residues. CDR3: CASSLATSGSEQYF. In DNA, the CDR3 is TGTGCCAGCAGCTTGGCTACTAGCGGGAGCGAGCAGTACTTC.

This clone was found once. This chain connects TRBV27 to TRBJ2-1, with 14 bases matching TRBD2. This CDR3 is 18 amino acids long. V lost 10 bases, J lost 10 bases, and 21 bases stayed unmatched. Germline CDR1 reads MNHEY; CDR2 reads SMNVEV (reference sequence). The CDR3 here is CATQGLAGGTLFLGEQFF. CDR3 in DNA: TGTGCCACCCAAGGACTAGCGGGAGGCACCCTCTTCTTGGGGGAGCAGTTCTTC.

The chain has TRBV9 and TRBJ2-7; maybe TRBD2 (6 bases). V dropped 0 bases and J dropped 2 bases, with 15 bases sitting between them. Germline values: CDR1 SGDLS, CDR2 YYNGEE. CDR3 size: 16 residues. The CDR3 spells CASSVGFTSSTYEQYF. CDR3 DNA: TGTGCCAGCAGCGTAGGATTCACTAGCTCTACCTACGAGCAGTACTTC.

The chain joins TRBV9 to TRBJ2-3, with 10 bases aligning to TRBD2. V was clipped by 3 bases and J by 6 bases; unmatched bases: 10. Germline V CDR1 and CDR2: SGDLS, YYNGEE. CDR3 length: 16 amino acids. The CDR3 protein is CASSALAGSLGDTQYF. CDR3 sequence (DNA): TGTGCCAGCAGCGCACTAGCGGGAAGTTTAGGGGATACGCAGTATTTT.

The chain has TRBV29-1 and TRBJ2-7; D is perhaps TRBD2 (5 bases). V was pared by 6 bases and J by 2 bases, with 11 bases between. In germline, CDR1 is SQVTM, CDR2 ANQGSEA. The CDR3 has 12 amino acids. The CDR3 bases are TGCAGCGTACAACTAGAAACCTACGAGCAGTACTTC. It codes for CSVQLETYEQYF.

The rearrangement joins TRBV29-1 to TRBJ2-5; 9 nucleotides match TRBD1. The J segment lost 3 bases and the V segment lost 7 bases, leaving 15 bases of the junction unmatched. The V gene's germline CDR1 is SQVTM and CDR2 ANQGSEA. This CDR3 is 16 amino acids long. The CDR3 nucleotides are TGCAGCGAGGGACAGGGTCGAATGTGGAGGGAAGAGACCCAGTACTTC. It is translated as CSEGQGRMWREETQYF. The variable domain in full, with the rest retrieved from reference TRBV29-1 and TRBJ2-5, is SAVISQKPSRDICQRGTSLTIQCQVDSQVTMMFWYRQQPGQSLTLIATANQGSEATYESGFVIDKFPISRPNLTFSTLTVSNMSPEDSSIYLCSEGQGRMWREETQYFGPGTRLLVL.

This chain connects TRBV5-1 to TRBJ2-6; possible D gene TRBD1, 6 bases. V was pared by 3 bases and J by 0 bases, with 13 bases between. Per germline, CDR1 SGHRS and CDR2 YFSETQ. CDR3 length: 17 residues. CDR3 sequence (DNA): TGCGCCAGCAGCTGGACAGACTACCCCTCTGGGGCCAACGTCCTGACTTTC. This codes for CASSWTDYPSGANVLTF.

The chain joins TRBV29-1 to TRBJ2-5; D remains unclear. The ends were cut back, 4 bases at V and 4 bases at J, with 4 bases in the middle. CDR1 and CDR2 from the germline V gene are SQVTM and ANQGSEA. The CDR3 is 10 amino acids. The CDR3 here is CSVALETQYF. CDR3 DNA sequence: TGCAGCGTTGCTTTAGAGACCCAGTACTTC.

This sequence joins TRBV4-2 and TRBJ1-5; 7 nucleotides align to TRBD1. The V segment lost 2 bases and the J segment 2 bases; nucleotides outside the gene matches: 6. This CDR3 is 16 amino acids long. Germline lookup yields CDR1 LGHNA and CDR2 YNFKEQ. The CDR3 coding sequence is TGTGCCAGCAGCCAAATCACAGGGGAGGGCAATCAGCCCCAGCATTTT. Translation: CASSQITGEGNQPQHF.

This rearrangement joins TRBV6-5 to TRBJ2-7, with 9 nucleotides matching TRBD1. V lost 6 bases and J lost 2; bases outside the gene matches: 5. CDR1 is MNHEY and CDR2 is SVGAGI in the germline V gene. The CDR3 is 14 amino acids. Written as DNA, the CDR3 is TGTGCCAGCAGGGGACAGGGTCTAGCCTACGAGCAGTACTTC. This encodes CASRGQGLAYEQYF.

This rearrangement joins TRBV4-2 to TRBJ1-1; no clear D gene. The germline V gene has CDR1 LGHNA and CDR2 YNFKEQ. This CDR3 is 14 amino acids long. Trimming took 1 base from V and 1 from J, leaving 7 bases between them. Here the CDR3 reads CASSQGGGNTEAFF. The DNA of the CDR3 is TGTGCCAGCAGCCAAGGAGGAGGGAACACTGAAGCTTTCTTT.

The genes are TRBV9 and TRBJ2-3; TRBD1 might be the D (6 bases). Germline V gene data show CDR1 as SGDLS and CDR2 as YYNGEE. Trimming left V 3 bases short and J 3 bases short, with 14 bases between. The CDR3 consists of 15 residues. CDR3: CASSATERGTDTQYF. The DNA for the CDR3 is TGTGCCAGCAGCGCAACGGAGAGGGGGACAGATACGCAGTATTTT.

The rearrangement joins TRBV9 to TRBJ1-2; D is uncertain. V shed 0 bases and J shed 8 bases, with 11 bases lying between them. CDR3 length equals 13 residues. CDR1 and CDR2 (germline): SGDLS, YYNGEE. The CDR3 sequence: CASSVEDLGGYTF. CDR3 in DNA: TGTGCCAGCAGCGTAGAGGACTTGGGGGGCTACACCTTC.

The genes are TRBV19 and TRBJ2-3, with no clear D. V lost 7 bases and J 3 bases, leaving 14 bases between the germline ends. The CDR3 extends over 14 amino acids. In germline, CDR1 is LNHDA, CDR2 SQIVND (reference sequence). As DNA, the CDR3 is TGTGCCAGTATCGGCAGAGCCAGGACAGATACGCAGTATTTT. Amino acids: CASIGRARTDTQYF.